Shown below are 23 T cell receptor beta chains from a single sample sequenced in a study of blood T cell repertoires in COVID-19. TCRdb keeps only in-frame clones here, not all; method: immunoSEQ multiplex PCR. The sample lists about 240,000 clones; roughly four fifths were seen once. The material sequenced was peripheral blood. These receptors were collected from a woman in her 70s with acute or convalescent COVID-19.

The chain carries TRBV27 and TRBJ2-2, with 9 nucleotides matching TRBD1. The trim removed 3 bases at V and 6 bases at J, leaving 5 bases unmatched. The CDR3 length is 15 residues. CDR1 is MNHEY and CDR2 is SMNVEV in the germline V gene (reference sequence). Written as DNA, the CDR3 is TGTGCCAGCAGTTTTGGGACAGGGAGGTCCGGGGAGCTGTTTTTT. Encoded protein: CASSFGTGRSGELFF.

This chain uses TRBV15 with TRBJ1-6; D gene uncertain. Trimming shortened V by 6 bases and J by 5 bases, and 11 bases separated the two germline ends. Germline V gives CDR1 LNHNV, CDR2 YYDKDF (reference sequence). This CDR3 contains 14 residues. The chain's CDR3 is CATRVEGNNSPLHF. As DNA, the CDR3 is TGTGCCACCAGAGTGGAGGGCAATAATTCACCCCTCCACTTT.

V usage is TRBV6-6 and J usage is TRBJ1-5; a possible D gene is TRBD1 (6 bases). V was trimmed by 2 bases and J by 2 bases, leaving 7 bases between them. The CDR3 sequence is 14 residues long. The V gene's germline CDR1 is MNHNY and CDR2 SVGAGI (reference sequence). CDR3: CASSYGQRNQPQHF. The CDR3 bases are TGTGCCAGCAGTTACGGACAGCGCAATCAGCCCCAGCATTTT.

V and J are TRBV10-1 and TRBJ1-6; 9 nucleotides agree with TRBD1. The V gene's germline CDR1 is WNHNN and CDR2 SYGVQD (reference sequence). The ends lost 4 bases at V and 8 bases at J; junction bases unmatched: 0. There are 13 residues in the CDR3. The CDR3 region is CASSGTGDSPLHF. In nucleotides, the CDR3 is TGCGCCAGCAGTGGGACAGGGGATTCACCCCTCCACTTT.

The chain employs TRBV12-3 or TRBV12-4 and TRBJ2-7; D is possibly TRBD1 (5 bases). V lost 2 bases to trimming and J lost 4 bases, with 9 bases between them. The CDR3 runs 13 residues. Here the CDR3 reads CASSLIGVYEQYF. CDR3 DNA: TGTGCCAGCAGTTTAATAGGGGTATACGAGCAGTACTTC.

The chain employs TRBV7-2 and TRBJ2-2; 7 positions match TRBD2. There are 17 residues in the CDR3. The V segment lost 4 bases and the J segment 5 bases; nucleotides outside the gene matches: 13. Germline V CDR1 and CDR2: SGHTA, FQGNSA. DNA of the CDR3: TGTGCCAGCAGCTCCCGAGGGCCAGCGGGGAGGACCGGGGAGCTGTTTTTT. It yields the protein CASSSRGPAGRTGELFF.

This chain uses TRBV2 with TRBJ1-2; 8 bases map to TRBD1. J was trimmed by 7 bases and V by 4 bases; bases with no gene match: 2. This CDR3 region has 12 residues. From germline, CDR1 is SNHLY and CDR2 FYNNEI. The CDR3 nucleotides read TGTGCCAGCAGTGGGGACAGGCGTGGCTACACCTTC. Translated: CASSGDRRGYTF.

This chain links TRBV9 with TRBJ2-3, with a tentative D call TRBD2 (6 bases). Germline CDR1 is SGDLS and CDR2 is YYNGEE. V was clipped by 4 bases and J by 4 bases, with 16 bases between them. The CDR3 loop spans 15 amino acids. Here the CDR3 reads CASSRDFNWADTQYF. The DNA of the CDR3 is TGTGCCAGCAGCCGGGACTTCAATTGGGCAGATACGCAGTATTTT.

J is TRBJ1-5 and V is TRBV29-1; weak D call: TRBD1 (6 bases). This CDR3 contains 12 residues. Germline values: CDR1 SQVTM, CDR2 ANQGSEA. Trimming shortened V by 7 bases and J by 3 bases, and 10 bases separated the two germline ends. Here the CDR3 reads CSAGQFNQPQHF. Written as DNA, the CDR3 is TGCAGCGCAGGACAGTTCAATCAGCCCCAGCATTTT.

CDR3 loop: CASKGQGASNYGYTF. CDR3 DNA: TGCGCCAGCAAAGGACAGGGGGCTTCTAACTATGGCTACACCTTC. The rearrangement links TRBV5-1 to TRBJ1-2, with TRBD1 identical over 11 bases. Germline V gene sequence: CDR1 SGHRS, CDR2 YFSETQ. J lost 0 bases, V lost 6 bases, and 4 bases had no gene match. This CDR3 contains 15 residues.

V is TRBV5-6 and J is TRBJ1-2, with a tentative D call TRBD1 (5 bases). Trimming cost V 5 bases and J 3 bases, with 11 bases left between them. The length of the CDR3 is 13 residues. The germline gives CDR1 SGHDT, CDR2 YYEEEE. CDR3 nucleotides: TGTGCCAGCAGTTATGGGGGGGACTATGGCTACACCTTC. Translating gives CASSYGGDYGYTF.

V is TRBV29-1 and J is TRBJ1-1; D not certain. Germline CDR1 reads SQVTM; CDR2 reads ANQGSEA. The CDR3 extends over 12 amino acids. The V and J ends lost 4 bases and 2 bases respectively, with 8 bases between them. CDR3 loop: CSVGEGNTEAFF. As DNA, the CDR3 is TGCAGCGTTGGGGAGGGTAACACTGAAGCTTTCTTT.

This chain links TRBV5-1 with TRBJ1-2; D unresolved. Germline assignment: CDR1 SGHRS and CDR2 YFSETQ. Trimming removed 0 bases at V and 0 bases at J, with 15 bases between. The CDR3 extends over 17 amino acids. Written as DNA, the CDR3 is TGCGCCAGCAGCTTGGGCGTTCAGGCCTTAGCTAACTATGGCTACACCTTC. Encoded protein: CASSLGVQALANYGYTF.

The V call is TRBV3-1 (or the pseudogene TRBV3-2), the J call TRBJ2-7; no firm D call. CDR3 size: 15 residues. The germline V and J ends were trimmed by 1 base and 3 bases, with 13 bases remaining between them. CDR1 and CDR2 (germline): LGHDT, YNNKEL (reference sequence). Here the CDR3 DNA reads TGTGCCAGCAGCCAAGGGGCGCAAGTTAACTACGAGCAGTACTTC. Amino acids: CASSQGAQVNYEQYF.

The chain carries TRBV7-8 and TRBJ1-2; weak D call: TRBD1 (5 bases). CDR1 and CDR2 from the germline V gene are SGHVS and FQNEAQ. Trimming stripped 5 bases from V and 3 bases from J, with 22 bases between. The CDR3 runs 17 residues. The CDR3 sequence is CASSPQTVTAPHYGYTF. CDR3 nucleotides: TGTGCCAGCAGCCCACAAACCGTGACAGCTCCACACTATGGCTACACCTTC.

This chain joins TRBV3-1 (or the pseudogene TRBV3-2) and TRBJ1-2, with D tentatively TRBD1 (6 bases). The CDR3 extends over 16 amino acids. The germline gives CDR1 LGHDT, CDR2 YNNKEL (reference sequence). V was shortened by 4 bases and J by 4 bases, with 19 bases between the two germline ends. Here the CDR3 reads CASSPRTGSGIYGYTF. The CDR3 DNA is TGTGCCAGCAGCCCACGAACAGGGAGTGGTATCTATGGCTACACCTTC.

This rearrangement joins TRBV11-2 to TRBJ2-3; 9 nucleotides align to TRBD2. V shed 4 bases and J 1 base; nucleotides not matched to a gene: 9. The CDR3 length is 17 residues. Germline CDR1 reads SGHAT; CDR2 reads FQNNGV. The CDR3 bases are TGTGCCAGCAGCTCTAGGGTCTCTAGCGGGGGCACAGATACGCAGTATTTT. Residues: CASSSRVSSGGTDTQYF.

This chain connects TRBV9 to TRBJ1-1; 10 bases are a match to TRBD1. V lost 7 bases, J lost 1 base, and 7 bases stayed unmatched. CDR1 is SGDLS and CDR2 is YYNGEE in the germline V gene. This CDR3 spans 15 amino acids. CDR3 region: CASGPTGGGNTEAFF. For the CDR3, the DNA is TGTGCCAGCGGCCCGACAGGGGGCGGGAACACTGAAGCTTTCTTT.

The chain joins TRBV29-1 to TRBJ1-2, with D uncertain. Germline V gene data show CDR1 as SQVTM and CDR2 as ANQGSEA. Trimming removed 4 bases at V and 0 bases at J, with 12 bases between. The CDR3 contains 14 residues. The CDR3 loop reads CSVVKPEPNYGYTF. The CDR3 nucleotides read TGCAGCGTTGTAAAACCGGAGCCTAACTATGGCTACACCTTC.

The V call is TRBV6-1, the J call TRBJ1-1; D is ambiguous. The V gene lost 2 bases and the J gene lost 7 bases, with 5 bases spanning the gap. The CDR3 covers 11 residues. Germline lookup yields CDR1 MNHNS and CDR2 SASEGT. The CDR3 DNA reads TGTGCCAGCAGTGAACCGGTTGAAGCTTTCTTT. It is translated as CASSEPVEAFF.

The chain carries TRBV28 and TRBJ1-6, with a weak D call TRBD1 (5 bases). The CDR3 runs 14 residues. V was shortened by 3 bases and J by 7 bases, with 10 bases between the two germline ends. Germline CDR1 and CDR2: MDHEN and SYDVKM. The CDR3: CASSFVRVNSPLHF. In nucleotides, the CDR3 is TGTGCCAGCAGTTTCGTCAGGGTGAATTCACCCCTCCACTTT.

The chain uses TRBV18 and TRBJ1-1, with D perhaps TRBD1 (5 bases). The CDR3 spans 16 residues. Germline-derived CDR1 and CDR2 are KGHSH and LQKENI. V shed 3 bases and J shed 1 base, with 15 bases lying between them. This chain's CDR3 is CASSPLDSSKNTEAFF. DNA for the CDR3: TGTGCCAGCTCACCCCTCGACAGTTCCAAGAACACTGAAGCTTTCTTT.

The J gene is TRBJ1-6, the V gene TRBV5-1; possible D gene TRBD1, 5 bases. Germline CDR1 SGHRS, CDR2 YFSETQ. Trimming stripped 4 bases from V and 5 bases from J, with 16 bases between. This CDR3 comprises 16 residues. In DNA form, the CDR3 reads TGCGCCAGCAGCCCGGGGGGTGGGGAGAATAATTCACCCCTCCACTTT. Its protein is CASSPGGGENNSPLHF. The entire variable domain, with the rest obtained from reference TRBV5-1 and TRBJ1-6, is as follows: KAGVTQTPRYLIKTRGQQVTLSCSPISGHRSVSWYQQTPGQGLQFLFEYFSETQRNKGNFPGRFSGRQFSNSRSEMNVSTLELGDSALYLCASSPGGGENNSPLHFGNGTRLTVT.